A selection of T cell receptor beta chains follows, all from one sample in a study of T cell clonotyping in hematopoietic cell transplantation. TCRdb's table, derived via immunoSEQ multiplex PCR, lists solely in-frame clones and lacks some. The table has 16,000 or so clones, 93% seen once; the top ten hold about 1.8%. This specimen consisted of peripheral blood mononuclear cells, obtained before stem cell transplant. The receptor set was obtained from a man in his late teens or twenties with biphenotypic leukemia. Some clones in this sample may be carry-over from other donors' samples. CDR3s include the opening cysteine and the closing phenylalanine or tryptophan. The D gene is left open where the match is weak. A row's size may be missing; if present it is once, few, many or a size class.

d_call clone_size j_call v_call cdr3_nt cdr3_aa
NA NA TRBJ2-2 TRBV6-6 TGTGCCAGCACCACTATCACCGGGGAGCTGTTTTTT CASTTITGELFF
NA NA TRBJ1-6 TRBV14 TGTGCCAGCAGCCAAGCCGGGTTCGTTAATTCACCCCTCCACTTT CASSQAGFVNSPLHF
NA NA TRBJ1-3 TRBV6-1 TGTGCCAGCAGTGAAGCGATGTTCAGGGGTCAGATTTTT CASSEAMFRGQIF
NA few TRBJ2-7 TRBV5-6 TGTGCCAGCAGCTTGGCCAGGGCCTACGAGCAGTACTTC CASSLARAYEQYF
TRBD1 NA TRBJ2-7 TRBV6-5 TGTGCCAGCAGATCAACGGGACAGGGGAAAAACGAGCAGTACTTC CASRSTGQGKNEQYF
NA NA TRBJ2-7 TRBV14 TGTGCCAGCAGCCAAGGGGCCTTCTACGAGCAGTACTTC CASSQGAFYEQYF
NA NA TRBJ1-1 TRBV7-9 TGTGCCAGCAGCTCAAGAGACATGAACACTGAAGCTTTCTTT CASSSRDMNTEAFF
TRBD1 NA TRBJ2-7 TRBV6-1 TGTGCCAGCAGGAAACAGGGGGCCGGCGAGCAGTACTTC CASRKQGAGEQYF
NA NA TRBJ2-7 TRBV4-2 TGTGCCAGCAGCCGACAGGAGAGGGGTAACACTCGCTACGAGCAGTACTTC CASSRQERGNTRYEQYF
NA NA TRBJ2-3 TRBV27 TGTGCCAGCAGCGGTAGCTTTCACACAGATACGCAGTATTTT CASSGSFHTDTQYF
TRBD1 NA TRBJ2-7 TRBV2 TGTGCCAGCAGTACCAGACAGGGGGACTACGAGCAGTACTTC CASSTRQGDYEQYF
NA NA TRBJ2-1 TRBV6-1 TGTGCCAGCAGTGACAGGGACGCTGGTGAGCAGTTCTTC CASSDRDAGEQFF
NA NA TRBJ1-1 TRBV7-6 TGTGCCAGCAGCCCTCACCCACAGGGAGCGAACACTGAAGCTTTCTTT CASSPHPQGANTEAFF
NA NA TRBJ1-2 TRBV7-2 TGTGCCAGCAGCTTAATGGCAGGGAACTATGGCTACACCTTC CASSLMAGNYGYTF
NA NA TRBJ2-3 TRBV30 TGTGCCTGGGGACCGTGGCTAGCGACTAGCACAGATACGCAGTATTTT CAWGPWLATSTDTQYF
TRBD1 NA TRBJ2-1 TRBV5-4 TGTGCCAGCAGCCATATACCGGGACAGGGGGCGGCACGACCGTTCTTC CASSHIPGQGAARPFF
NA NA TRBJ1-3 TRBV7-2 TGTGCCAGCAGCTTATGGGGTGCATCGTCCTCTGGAAACACCATATATTTT CASSLWGASSSGNTIYF
NA NA TRBJ1-1 TRBV30 TGTGCCTGGAGTGTGGGGGGCACTGAAGCTTTCTTT CAWSVGGTEAFF
NA NA TRBJ1-6 TRBV5-1 TGCGCCAGCAGCGCCCGACAGGCTTATAATTCACCCCTCCACTTT CASSARQAYNSPLHF
NA NA TRBJ1-1 TRBV30 TGTGCCTTGAATACAGGGATCGACACTGAAGCTTTCTTT CALNTGIDTEAFF
NA NA TRBJ2-7 TRBV11-2 TGTGCCAGCAGCACCAGGGAGTACGAGCAGTACTTC CASSTREYEQYF
NA few TRBJ1-5 TRBV7-9 TGTGCCAGCAGCTACAACGACATTTCAGGGCAGCCCCAGCATTTT CASSYNDISGQPQHF
TRBD2 NA TRBJ2-5 TRBV9 TGTGCCAGCAGCGCGGGACTAGCGGGGTCACAAGAGACCCAGTACTTC CASSAGLAGSQETQYF
NA few TRBJ2-1 TRBV6-4 TGTGCCAGCAGTGACTCGGACAATGAGCAGTTCTTC CASSDSDNEQFF
TRBD2 NA TRBJ2-3 TRBV25-1 TGTGCCAGCAGTGAAGGCAGCGGGGGGGCGCATACGCAGTATTTT CASSEGSGGAHTQYF
NA NA TRBJ2-5 TRBV7-9 TGTGCCAGCAGCGGAACCTTGGATATCGGAGAGACCCAGTACTTC CASSGTLDIGETQYF
NA few TRBJ2-5 TRBV11-2 TGTGCCAGCAGCGGAGACGAGGGGGAGGTAAAGACCCAGTACTTC CASSGDEGEVKTQYF
TRBD1 NA TRBJ2-2 TRBV27 TGTGCCAGCAGTCCCACCCCCGACAGGGAGATCACCGGGGAGCTGTTTTTT CASSPTPDREITGELFF
NA NA TRBJ2-7 TRBV18 TGTGCCAGCTCATCAGGCTACGAGCAGTACTTC CASSSGYEQYF
TRBD1 NA TRBJ1-2 TRBV9 TGTGCCAGCAGCGTTCAGGGGGCTGCTAACTATGGCTACACCTTC CASSVQGAANYGYTF
NA NA TRBJ1-2 TRBV9 TGTGCCAGCAGCGAGGGGGGGGACGGCTACACCTTC CASSEGGDGYTF
TRBD2 NA TRBJ2-7 TRBV4-1 TGCGCCAGCAGCCAACCGACGGGACTAGCGGGGCAAGCCTCCTACGAGCAGTACTTC CASSQPTGLAGQASYEQYF
NA NA TRBJ2-1 TRBV25-1 TGTGCCAGCAGTGCCTCGACAGGAAGCTCCTACAATGAGCAGTTCTTC CASSASTGSSYNEQFF
TRBD2 NA TRBJ2-5 TRBV5-1 TGCGCCAGCAGCTTGGGGACTAGCGGGAAAGAGACCCAGTACTTC CASSLGTSGKETQYF
TRBD1 NA TRBJ1-5 TRBV30 TGTGCCTGGAGTCCCTCCGGACAGGGTGCCAATCAGCCCCAGCATTTT CAWSPSGQGANQPQHF
NA NA TRBJ1-4 TRBV9 TGTGCCAGCAGCGTAGGATCGGGGGCGGGGGAAAAACTGTTTTTT CASSVGSGAGEKLFF
TRBD2 NA TRBJ2-1 TRBV27 TGTGCCAGCAGTTCCGGGAGCGGGGGACCGTACAATGAGCAGTTCTTC CASSSGSGGPYNEQFF
NA once TRBJ1-1 TRBV30 TGTGCCTGGAGTAAGGACAGCGCTAACACTGAAGCTTTCTTT CAWSKDSANTEAFF
NA NA TRBJ2-7 TRBV20-1 TGCAGTGCTGGACCATCGGACGAGCAGTACTTC CSAGPSDEQYF
TRBD1 few TRBJ2-5 TRBV5-6 TGTGCCAGCAGGCAGGGGGCTGAGGAGACCCAGTACTTC CASRQGAEETQYF
TRBD1 NA TRBJ1-5 TRBV7-2 TGTGCCAGCAGCTTCCTGGGGACAGGGAACAATCAGCCCCAGCATTTT CASSFLGTGNNQPQHF
NA NA TRBJ2-2 TRBV5-1 TGCGCCAGCAGCTCACAGGGTACCGGGGAGCTGTTTTTT CASSSQGTGELFF
NA once TRBJ2-1 TRBV2 TGTGCCAGCAGTATCCCTTTAAGCCCCTTTGGACCATACAATGAGCAGTTCTTC CASSIPLSPFGPYNEQFF
NA medium-sized TRBJ1-1 TRBV7-9 TGTGCCAGCAAGGAAGGGTCCCCCGTGACTGAAGCTTTCTTT CASKEGSPVTEAFF
NA NA TRBJ2-3 TRBV27 TGTGCCAGCATCAACGGGGGCCCTACCAGGGATACGCAGTATTTT CASINGGPTRDTQYF
TRBD1 once TRBJ2-3 TRBV29-1 TGCAGCGTTGAAGGACAGGGGCGATCAGATACGCAGTATTTT CSVEGQGRSDTQYF
NA NA TRBJ1-1 TRBV5-4 TGTGCCAGCAGCTTGGGCTCGGGGGAGTACACTGAAGCTTTCTTT CASSLGSGEYTEAFF
TRBD1 NA TRBJ2-7 TRBV29-1 TGCAGCGTGCCCGACAGGGCCTCCTACGAGCAGTACTTC CSVPDRASYEQYF
NA NA TRBJ2-3 TRBV5-1 TGCGCCAGCAGCCCACTTGAGGATACGCAGTATTTT CASSPLEDTQYF
NA NA TRBJ2-5 TRBV10-3 TGTGCCATCAGTGAATCTGGGGGGGCCATGGAGACCCAGTACTTC CAISESGGAMETQYF
TRBD1 NA TRBJ1-6 TRBV28 TGTGCCAGCAGGCGGGGACAGGATTCACCCCTCCACTTT CASRRGQDSPLHF
NA NA TRBJ2-6 TRBV30 TGTGCCTGGAACCAGGGCACTGGGGCCAACGTCCTGACTTTC CAWNQGTGANVLTF
NA NA TRBJ1-4 TRBV7-2 TGTGCCAGCAGCTTATGGGGATCAACTAATGAAAAACTGTTTTTT CASSLWGSTNEKLFF
NA NA TRBJ1-3 TRBV19 TGTGCCAGTAGGGGACTATCATCTAACACCATATATTTT CASRGLSSNTIYF
NA NA TRBJ2-7 TRBV5-4 TGTGCCAGCAGCTCAGCAGGGACCTACGAGCAGTACTTC CASSSAGTYEQYF
TRBD1 NA TRBJ1-2 TRBV19 TGTGCCAGTACGAACCGGGACAGGGGACCCTATGGCTACACCTTC CASTNRDRGPYGYTF
NA NA TRBJ1-2 TRBV30 TGTGCCTGGACCAGCCTTGATAGCTATGGCTACACCTTC CAWTSLDSYGYTF
NA NA TRBJ1-2 TRBV7-2 TGTGCCAGCAGCTCCAGGGTAGGGTATGGCTACACCTTC CASSSRVGYGYTF
NA NA TRBJ1-2 TRBV11-2 TGTGCCAGCAGCTTATCAGAGGGGCCGAGCGGCTACACCTTC CASSLSEGPSGYTF